These 19 T cell receptor beta chains share one sample of origin, sequenced in a study of neoadjuvant anti-PD-1 for oral cavity cancer. Profiled with immunoSEQ multiplex PCR; TCRdb holds only in-frame clones, not every one. The data contain some 6,200 clones, just under 75% of them seen just once; the ten biggest clones take up 2.5% to 3%. The sample consisted of PBMCs, taken before nivolumab (anti-PD-1) treatment. These receptors originate from a person between 40 and 79 years old with oral cavity squamous cell carcinoma.

This chain links TRBV2 with TRBJ2-2; TRBD1 matches 8 bases. The CDR3 sequence is 16 residues long. V shed 6 bases, J shed 2 bases, and the junction held 8 bases outside the gene matches. Germline assignment: CDR1 SNHLY and CDR2 FYNNEI. In nucleotides, the CDR3 is TGTGCCAGCAGCCTCAGACAGGGGCCAAACACCGGGGAGCTGTTTTTT. Encoded protein: CASSLRQGPNTGELFF. The variable domain in full, with the rest retrieved from reference TRBV2 and TRBJ2-2, is EPEVTQTPSHQVTQMGQEVILRCVPISNHLYFYWYRQILGQKVEFLVSFYNNEISEKSEIFDDQFSVERPDGSNFTLKIRSTKLEDSAMYFCASSLRQGPNTGELFFGEGSRLTVL.

The V call is TRBV2, the J call TRBJ1-1; weak D call: TRBD1 (6 bases). The germline V gene has CDR1 SNHLY and CDR2 FYNNEI. This CDR3 spans 14 amino acids. The ends were cut back, 6 bases at V and 1 base at J, with 12 bases in the middle. CDR3 sequence (DNA): TGTGCCAGCAGACCCCTAGGGGGGAACACTGAAGCTTTCTTT. It yields the protein CASRPLGGNTEAFF.

This clone came up once. The chain combines TRBV2 with TRBJ2-4; 7 bases fit TRBD1. Germline assignment: CDR1 SNHLY and CDR2 FYNNEI. J was trimmed by 4 bases and V by 8 bases; bases with no gene match: 2. This CDR3 region has 12 residues. The CDR3 coding sequence is TGTGCCAGCCTGACAGGGAAAAACATTCAGTACTTC. Protein sequence: CASLTGKNIQYF.

The rearrangement uses TRBV7-9 and TRBJ2-1; 11 bases agree with TRBD2. CDR3 length equals 16 residues. J was trimmed by 2 bases and V by 8 bases; bases with no gene match: 8. Per the germline V gene, CDR1 is SEHNR and CDR2 is FQNEAQ (reference sequence). The CDR3 here is CASDPAGLAAYNEQFF. DNA of the CDR3: TGTGCCAGCGACCCCGCGGGACTAGCGGCCTACAATGAGCAGTTCTTC.

The rearrangement uses TRBV6-5 and TRBJ1-2; D is undetermined. Germline V lookup: CDR1 MNHEY, CDR2 SVGAGI. Trimming took 11 bases from V and 8 from J, leaving 15 bases between them. The CDR3 runs 11 residues. This CDR3 reads CAARAAEGYTF. CDR3 nucleotides: TGTGCCGCCCGGGCCGCTGAGGGCTACACCTTC.

The rearrangement links TRBV28 to TRBJ1-2; D unclear. This CDR3 comprises 13 residues. V was cut by 1 base and J by 1 base, with 4 bases left in between. Germline V lookup: CDR1 MDHEN, CDR2 SYDVKM. The CDR3 region is CASSLSDNYGYTF. CDR3 bases: TGTGCCAGCAGTTTATCGGATAACTATGGCTACACCTTC.

This clone was seen only once. The chain joins TRBV5-6 to TRBJ2-1; 7 bases are a match to TRBD1. V was pared by 4 bases and J by 8 bases, with 12 bases of the junction left unmatched. Germline-derived CDR1 and CDR2 are SGHDT and YYEEEE. The CDR3 covers 15 residues. The CDR3 protein is CASSQTPGQDDEQFF. The CDR3, as DNA: TGTGCCAGCAGCCAGACCCCTGGACAGGACGATGAGCAGTTCTTC.

This sequence joins TRBV29-1 and TRBJ2-7, with D tentatively TRBD2 (5 bases). The CDR3 contains 14 residues. Trimming took 6 bases from V and 4 from J, leaving 19 bases between them. CDR1 is SQVTM and CDR2 is ANQGSEA in the germline V gene. The CDR3 sequence is CSVRDGLSGYEQYF. The CDR3 region has the DNA TGCAGCGTCCGGGATGGTCTTAGTGGTTACGAGCAGTACTTC.

Remarks on this clone: One junction end disagrees with the germline gene, perhaps due to a read error. The chain joins TRBV11-2 to TRBJ2-1; possibly TRBD1 for D (5 bases). This CDR3 region has 11 residues. Per the germline V gene, CDR1 is SGHAT and CDR2 is FQNNGV. In DNA form, the CDR3 reads TGTGCCAGCAGCCTAGACAGAGTCCCGTTCTTC. Translated, it gives CASSLDRVPFF.

The rearrangement joins TRBV28 to TRBJ2-3; TRBD2 matches at 10 bases. Losses at the gene ends were 3 bases for V and 1 base for J; bases not matched to a gene: 4. CDR3 length: 16 amino acids. Germline lookup yields CDR1 MDHEN and CDR2 SYDVKM. The chain's CDR3 is CASSFIAGGGTDTQYF. In nucleotides, the CDR3 is TGTGCCAGCAGTTTTATAGCGGGGGGTGGCACAGATACGCAGTATTTT. Full variable domain (rest looked up from reference TRBV28 and TRBJ2-3): DVKVTQSSRYLVKRTGEKVFLECVQDMDHENMFWYRQDPGLGLRLIYFSYDVKMKEKGDIPEGYSVSREKKERFSLILESASTNQTSMYLCASSFIAGGGTDTQYFGPGTRLTVL.

Written as DNA, the CDR3 is TGTGCCAGCAGCCCCGGGACAGCATATGGCTACACCTTC. The encoded protein is CASSPGTAYGYTF. The chain couples TRBV11-2 to TRBJ1-2; 7 bases match TRBD1. With 5 bases clipped from V and 5 bases from J, the junction kept 5 bases outside the gene matches. In germline, CDR1 is SGHAT, CDR2 FQNNGV. The CDR3 is made up of 13 amino acids.

The V gene is TRBV6-5, the J gene TRBJ2-5; TRBD2 matches at 9 bases. Germline V gene sequence: CDR1 MNHEY, CDR2 SVGAGI. This CDR3 has 16 residues. The trim removed 2 bases at V and 4 bases at J, leaving 8 bases unmatched. CDR3 coding DNA: TGTGCCAGCAGTTACCGGGGCGGGGGGGCTCTAGAGACCCAGTACTTC. It translates to CASSYRGGGALETQYF.

J is TRBJ1-6 and V is TRBV7-2; 7 nucleotides agree with TRBD1. From germline, CDR1 is SGHTA and CDR2 FQGNSA. With 8 bases clipped from V and 10 bases from J, the junction kept 11 bases outside the gene matches. This CDR3 has 14 residues. The DNA of the CDR3 is TGTGCCAGCGGCCCGACAGGGTGGGAATCACCCCTCCACTTT. Amino acid sequence: CASGPTGWESPLHF.

This clone has a handful of counts. The chain combines TRBV19 with TRBJ1-6; 9 bases fit TRBD1. This CDR3 is built from 15 residues. Germline V gene sequence: CDR1 LNHDA, CDR2 SQIVND (reference sequence). V dropped 8 bases and J dropped 9; count of bases not matched to a gene: 11. CDR3 loop: CASDPGDRATSPLHF. The CDR3 nucleotides are TGTGCCAGTGACCCCGGGGACAGGGCAACTTCACCCCTCCACTTT.

The V call is TRBV4-3, the J call TRBJ1-5, with D hard to call. The CDR3 length is 13 residues. The germline V gene encodes CDR1 LGHNA and CDR2 YSLEER. Trimming removed 0 bases at V and 6 bases at J, with 6 bases between. The CDR3 DNA follows: TGCGCCAGCAGCCAAGAGTCCCGTCAGCCCCAGCATTTT. Translated, it gives CASSQESRQPQHF.

The chain joins TRBV29-1 to TRBJ1-1; D not resolved. V was clipped by 7 bases and J by 8 bases, with 20 bases between them. There are 13 residues in the CDR3. Germline-derived CDR1 and CDR2 are SQVTM and ANQGSEA. The CDR3 coding sequence is TGCAGCGCTAGAATGACACGTGAGAGGGAAGCTTTCTTT. Translated: CSARMTREREAFF. Full variable domain (rest looked up from reference TRBV29-1 and TRBJ1-1): SAVISQKPSRDICQRGTSLTIQCQVDSQVTMMFWYRQQPGQSLTLIATANQGSEATYESGFVIDKFPISRPNLTFSTLTVSNMSPEDSSIYLCSARMTREREAFFGQGTRLTVV.

The chain carries TRBV5-6 and TRBJ1-2; 7 bases map to TRBD1. V gave up 4 bases and J gave up 6 bases; unmatched junction bases: 3. CDR3 length: 12 amino acids. Germline assignment: CDR1 SGHDT and CDR2 YYEEEE. This CDR3 is CASSLDRDGYTF. CDR3 DNA sequence: TGTGCCAGCAGCCTAGACAGGGATGGCTACACCTTC.

The chain recombines TRBV7-2 with TRBJ2-1, with TRBD2 matching over 9 bases. The CDR3 covers 16 residues. The V segment lost 3 bases and the J segment 6 bases; nucleotides outside the gene matches: 9. The germline gives CDR1 SGHTA, CDR2 FQGNSA. The CDR3 DNA is TGTGCCAGCAGCTTCTGGGGGACTAGCTTGTCCAATGAGCAGTTCTTC. Amino acid sequence: CASSFWGTSLSNEQFF.

This chain joins TRBV18 and TRBJ2-7, with D possibly being TRBD1 or TRBD2 (6 bases each). In germline, CDR1 is KGHSH, CDR2 LQKENI. The CDR3 contains 16 residues. V was pared by 3 bases and J by 7 bases, with 22 bases between. This chain's CDR3 is CASSPEGDSSSREQYF. The DNA for the CDR3 is TGTGCCAGCTCACCTGAGGGGGACTCCTCGTCGAGGGAGCAGTACTTC.